This T cell receptor beta chain was identified in a study of early T cells in non-severe SARS-CoV-2 infection. TCRdb itself ran the 5' RACE reads through MiXCR, one entry per CDR3 protein. This sample has approximately 20,000 distinct CDR3 sequences, with less than 4.5% found just once. The sequencing sample was made of whole blood. This sequence originates from an adult who was a healthcare worker with PCR-confirmed SARS-CoV-2 infection or an uninfected control (not recorded which).

The CDR3 sequence: CASSARRADEQFF. The CDR3 coding sequence is TGCGCCAGCAGCGCACGGAGGGCGGATGAGCAGTTCTTC. The rearrangement joins TRBV10-1 to TRBJ2-1, with D perhaps TRBD2 (6 bases). The CDR3 consists of 13 residues. V lost 6 bases and J 8 bases, leaving 14 bases between the germline ends. Looked up from germline, CDR1 is WNHNN and CDR2 is SYGVQD (reference sequence).